This passage covers 19 T cell receptor beta chains from one sample sequenced in a study of blood T cells in healthy people across ages. Together with a sample-barcoded 5' primer, a J-beta primer mix was included in a second PCR lasting roughly 6 to 12 cycles. TCRdb reanalysed the 5' RACE reads using MiXCR and keeps one entry per CDR3 protein. The sample gives approximately 800,000 distinct CDR3 sequences, more than 55% of which show up once; more than 25% is in the top ten. Material for sequencing was blood. The receptors were sampled from a man aged 35-49 years in good health.

The chain is built from TRBV5-1 and TRBJ2-7; TRBD1 aligns across 8 bases. The CDR3 totals 17 residues. CDR1 and CDR2 (germline): SGHRS, YFSETQ. V shed 0 bases and J 7 bases; nucleotides not matched to a gene: 15. This CDR3 is CASSLAGGGQGDNEQYF. The CDR3 DNA reads TGCGCCAGCAGCTTGGCCGGGGGCGGACAGGGAGACAATGAGCAGTACTTC. The full variable domain, its missing parts supplied by reference TRBV5-1 and TRBJ2-7, is KAGVTQTPRYLIKTRGQQVTLSCSPISGHRSVSWYQQTPGQGLQFLFEYFSETQRNKGNFPGRFSGRQFSNSRSEMNVSTLELGDSALYLCASSLAGGGQGDNEQYFGPGTRLTVT.

The chain has TRBV6-2 or TRBV6-3 and TRBJ1-2; the match to TRBD1 covers 7 bases. CDR1 and CDR2 from the germline V gene are MNHEY and SVGEGT. This CDR3 has 14 residues. Losses at the gene ends were 3 bases for V and 3 bases for J; bases not matched to a gene: 4. In nucleotides, the CDR3 is TGTGCCAGCAGTTATATCGGGACAGACTATGGCTACACCTTC. Residues: CASSYIGTDYGYTF.

This chain connects TRBV9 to TRBJ2-3; a weak D match, TRBD1 (6 bases). Germline CDR1 is SGDLS and CDR2 is YYNGEE. The CDR3 is 18 residues long. Trimming removed 2 bases at V and 0 bases at J, with 19 bases between. The CDR3 is CASSVYVGRGPSTDTQYF. CDR3 nucleotide sequence: TGTGCCAGCAGCGTGTACGTGGGCAGGGGCCCTAGCACAGATACGCAGTATTTT.

The table lists this clonotype with a count of one. This chain uses TRBV2 with TRBJ2-5; 7 bases align to TRBD1. The CDR3 consists of 13 residues. V gave up 2 bases and J gave up 11 bases; unmatched junction bases: 8. The germline CDR1 and CDR2 sequences are SNHLY and FYNNEI. The CDR3 coding sequence is TGTGCCAGCAGTGAACGACAGGGTCTTGAGCAGTACTTC. Translating it yields CASSERQGLEQYF.

This clonotype was detected a few times. This sequence joins TRBV29-1 and TRBJ2-3; the D is unclear. CDR3 length equals 13 residues. Germline CDR1 reads SQVTM; CDR2 reads ANQGSEA. CDR3 sequence (DNA): TGCAGTATGCGGTATGGAGTGACAGATACGCAGTATTTT. Amino acid sequence: CSMRYGVTDTQYF.

This clonotype is a singleton in its sample. Sequence at one end of the junction differs from germline and may be a read error. The chain couples TRBV7-7 to TRBJ2-1, with 7 positions matching TRBD1. Germline V gene sequence: CDR1 SSHAT, CDR2 FNYEAQ (reference sequence). This CDR3 has 15 residues. The CDR3 loop is CASSLVVEGAGEQFF. The CDR3 bases are TGTGCTAGCAGCTTGGTTGTAGAGGGGGCGGGCGAGCAGTTCTTC.

This clonotype came up once. CDR3 loop: CASSQDAGRGQEAQYF. CDR3 DNA: TGTGCCAGCAGCCAAGATGCCGGGCGGGGACAAGAGGCCCAGTACTTC. The chain uses TRBV4-2 and TRBJ2-7; either TRBD1 or TRBD2 may supply D (6 bases each). The length of the CDR3 is 16 residues. Looked up from germline, CDR1 is LGHNA and CDR2 is YNFKEQ. The V end lost 0 bases, the J end lost 10 bases, and 22 bases lay between the germline ends.

V usage is TRBV2 and J usage is TRBJ2-7, with TRBD1 matching 9 bases. V lost 6 bases, J lost 6 bases, and 12 bases stayed unmatched. This CDR3 contains 15 residues. Germline V CDR1 and CDR2: SNHLY, FYNNEI. The CDR3 reads CASRAPGQGFSEQYF. CDR3 DNA: TGTGCCAGCAGGGCACCGGGACAGGGATTCTCCGAGCAGTACTTC.

CDR3 residues: CASSEGLAGGGQFF. The CDR3, as DNA: TGTGCCAGCAGCGAGGGACTAGCGGGAGGGGGGCAGTTCTTC. V usage is TRBV5-6 and J usage is TRBJ2-1; 16 positions match TRBD2. The CDR3 consists of 14 residues. CDR1 is SGHDT, CDR2 YYEEEE, per germline. With 4 bases clipped from V and 12 bases from J, the junction kept 4 bases outside the gene matches.

The rearrangement uses TRBV6-5 and TRBJ2-7; D may correspond to TRBD1 or TRBD2 (6 bases each). V was trimmed by 4 bases and J by 3 bases, leaving 10 bases between them. The germline CDR1 and CDR2 sequences are MNHEY and SVGAGI. The CDR3 is 13 amino acids. CDR3 nucleotide sequence: TGTGCCAGCAGTTGGACAGCGGGCTACGAGCAGTACTTC. It codes for CASSWTAGYEQYF.

This clonotype was observed a handful of times. J is TRBJ2-2 and V is TRBV7-9; the D gene is possibly TRBD1 (6 bases). The CDR3 has 14 residues. Deletions cut 5 bases from V and 5 bases from J, with 12 bases between. From germline, CDR1 is SEHNR and CDR2 FQNEAQ (reference sequence). This chain's CDR3 is CASSLRGLTGELFF. CDR3 DNA: TGTGCCAGCAGCCTCAGGGGTTTAACCGGGGAGCTGTTTTTT. The full variable domain, with the rest looked up from reference TRBV7-9 and TRBJ2-2, is DTGVSQNPRHKITKRGQNVTFRCDPISEHNRLYWYRQTLGQGPEFLTYFQNEAQLEKSRLLSDRFSAERPKGSFSTLEIQRTEQGDSAMYLCASSLRGLTGELFFGEGSRLTVL.

The rearrangement joins TRBV5-1 to TRBJ2-7; D may be TRBD2 (6 bases). CDR1 is SGHRS, CDR2 YFSETQ, per germline. With 0 bases removed from V and 2 bases from J, the gap between germline ends came to 12 bases. This CDR3 contains 15 residues. The CDR3 protein is CASSLVGGVPYEQYF. The CDR3 nucleotides read TGCGCCAGCAGCTTGGTAGGCGGGGTCCCCTACGAGCAGTACTTC.

The chain recombines TRBV28 with TRBJ2-1; D is unclear. The germline CDR1 and CDR2 sequences are MDHEN and SYDVKM. This CDR3 region has 13 residues. V shed 5 bases and J shed 5 bases, with 10 bases lying between them. The CDR3 bases are TGTGCCAGCAGTGTATCCGTTAACAATGAGCAGTTCTTC. It encodes CASSVSVNNEQFF.

V gene TRBV6-5 combines with J gene TRBJ1-4, with TRBD1 as a possible D gene (6 bases). Germline values: CDR1 MNHEY, CDR2 SVGAGI. Trimming removed 0 bases from V and 5 bases from J, with 13 bases in between. The CDR3 contains 16 residues. In DNA form, the CDR3 reads TGTGCCAGCAGTTACTCGATGGCAGGGGCAAATGAAAAACTGTTTTTT. It encodes CASSYSMAGANEKLFF.

This sequence joins TRBV5-5 and TRBJ1-5; 7 bases map to TRBD1. This CDR3 is built from 15 residues. Germline assignment: CDR1 SGHKS and CDR2 YYEKEE (reference sequence). V shed 5 bases and J 2 bases; nucleotides not matched to a gene: 7. The CDR3: CASSHDRVRNQPQHF. CDR3 DNA: TGTGCCAGCAGTCATGACAGGGTTCGCAATCAGCCCCAGCATTTT.

This clonotype has a handful of counts. V and J are TRBV4-2 and TRBJ2-3; 12 nucleotides align to TRBD2. The CDR3 loop spans 13 amino acids. V lost 1 base, J lost 14 bases, and 4 bases stayed unmatched. From germline, CDR1 is LGHNA and CDR2 YNFKEQ. In nucleotides, the CDR3 is TGTGCCAGCAGCCAAGTTCTAGCGGGAGGGCGGTATTTT. Its protein is CASSQVLAGGRYF.

V gene TRBV6-5 combines with J gene TRBJ2-3; 7 bases align to TRBD2. V was pared by 0 bases and J by 4 bases, with 13 bases of the junction left unmatched. This CDR3 is 18 amino acids long. CDR1 MNHEY and CDR2 SVGAGI come from the germline V gene. The CDR3 nucleotides read TGTGCCAGCAGTTACTCGATCCGAGCGGGAACTGGTTCAGATACGCAGTATTTT. Amino acids: CASSYSIRAGTGSDTQYF.

This chain links TRBV20-1 with TRBJ2-7, with D tentatively TRBD2 (5 bases). Per germline, CDR1 DFQATT and CDR2 SNEGSKA (reference sequence). There are 13 residues in the CDR3. V was pared by 4 bases and J by 0 bases, with 10 bases between. CDR3 in amino acids: CSATPGNSYEQYF. The CDR3 bases are TGCAGTGCTACACCCGGGAACTCCTACGAGCAGTACTTC.

The chain has TRBV4-2 and TRBJ2-2, with 8 positions matching TRBD2. CDR1 and CDR2 from the germline V gene are LGHNA and YNFKEQ. CDR3 length: 17 residues. Trimming cost V 0 bases and J 4 bases; bases outside gene matches: 7. The CDR3 bases are TGTGCCAGCAGCCAAGATTCAGCAGGGACTAGCACCGGGGAGCTGTTTTTT. Protein product: CASSQDSAGTSTGELFF.